This TCR beta chain appears in the sequencing data of a study of blood T cell repertoires in COVID-19. Study-level information: PBMCs, B-cell-depleted T cells, or T cells were the source of the cDNA or gDNA that made up the material.

The table came from immunoSEQ multiplex PCR; TCRdb's copy has only in-frame clones and leaves some out. The table includes roughly 150,000 clones, about 89% detected once. V was trimmed by 1 base and J by 5 bases, leaving 6 bases between them. CDR3 size: 13 residues. The germline V gene encodes CDR1 MNHEY and CDR2 SVGEGT. This receptor was taken from a man in his sixties with active or convalescent COVID-19. Sequencing was performed on peripheral blood. V gene TRBV6-2 or TRBV6-3 combines with J gene TRBJ1-5; no reliable D call. The CDR3 sequence: CASSYWRDQPQHF. The CDR3 DNA sequence: TGTGCCAGCAGTTACTGGAGGGATCAGCCCCAGCATTTT.